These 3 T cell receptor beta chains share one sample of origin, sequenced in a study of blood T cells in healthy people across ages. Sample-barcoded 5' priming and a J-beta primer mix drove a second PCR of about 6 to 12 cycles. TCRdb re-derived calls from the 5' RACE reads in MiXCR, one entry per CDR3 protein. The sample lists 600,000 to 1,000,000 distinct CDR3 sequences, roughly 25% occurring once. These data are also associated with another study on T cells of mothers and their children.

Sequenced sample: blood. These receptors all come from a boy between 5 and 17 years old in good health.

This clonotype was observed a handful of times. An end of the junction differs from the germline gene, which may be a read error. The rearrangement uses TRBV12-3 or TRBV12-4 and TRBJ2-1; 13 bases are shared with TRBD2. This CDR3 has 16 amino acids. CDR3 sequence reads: CASSLGLAGPNNEQLF. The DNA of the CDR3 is TGTGCCAGCAGCCTGGGACTAGCGGGGCCAAACAATGAGCAGCTCTTC.

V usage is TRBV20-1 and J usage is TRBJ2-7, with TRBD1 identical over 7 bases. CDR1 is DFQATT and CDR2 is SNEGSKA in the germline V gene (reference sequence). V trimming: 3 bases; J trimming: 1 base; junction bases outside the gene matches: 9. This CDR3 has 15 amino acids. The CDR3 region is CSARATGQPSYEQYF. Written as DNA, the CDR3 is TGCAGTGCTAGGGCCACGGGACAGCCGTCCTACGAGCAGTACTTC.

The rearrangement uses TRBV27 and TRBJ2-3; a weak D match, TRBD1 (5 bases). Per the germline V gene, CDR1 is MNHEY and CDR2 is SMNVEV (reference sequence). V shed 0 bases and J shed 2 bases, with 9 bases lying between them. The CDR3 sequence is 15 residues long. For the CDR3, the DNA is TGTGCCAGCAGTTTATCGCACAGGACCACAGATACGCAGTATTTT. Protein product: CASSLSHRTTDTQYF.